Presented here are 10 T cell receptor beta chains from one specimen sequenced in a study of CD8+ T cells in alopecia areata. Extracted RNA was reverse transcribed into cDNA, the sequencing template. Only in-frame clones appear in the TCRdb table, and some are missing; sequencing was by immunoSEQ multiplex PCR. The sample shows 200,000 to 250,000 clones, around three fifths of them seen only once. As for treatment: oral pan-JAK inhibitor, 5-10 mg twice daily. Sequencing was performed on CD4+ T cells sorted from blood, taken at week 4, from a patient treated with tofacitinib. The receptors come from a human donor with alopecia areata.

The chain joins TRBV4-1 to TRBJ1-1; no reliable D call. The CDR3 length is 13 residues. V lost 0 bases and J 3 bases, leaving 5 bases between the germline ends. CDR1 MGHRA and CDR2 YSYEKL come from the germline V gene. CDR3 amino acids: CASSQEYYTEAFF. The CDR3 DNA reads as TGCGCCAGCAGCCAAGAATATTACACTGAAGCTTTCTTT.

By sample share, this clone is medium-sized. The chain employs TRBV28 and TRBJ2-7; TRBD1 agrees at 9 bases. The CDR3 totals 13 residues. Germline V gene lookup returns CDR1 MDHEN and CDR2 SYDVKM. The V segment lost 8 bases and the J segment 3 bases; nucleotides outside the gene matches: 5. The CDR3 loop reads CASFPGQGYEQYF. DNA for the CDR3: TGTGCCAGCTTTCCGGGACAGGGCTACGAGCAGTACTTC.

The V call is TRBV29-1, the J call TRBJ1-1, with D unclear. Germline assignment: CDR1 SQVTM and CDR2 ANQGSEA. This CDR3 contains 12 residues. Between the trimmed V and J ends, which lost 7 bases and 5 bases, there was a span of 14 bases. The CDR3 region has the DNA TGCAGCGCCGCAGACGGACTGACTGAAGCTTTCTTT. Translated: CSAADGLTEAFF.

This clone turned up a few times. The rearrangement joins TRBV2 to TRBJ2-7; D gene uncertain. This CDR3 spans 12 amino acids. CDR1 is SNHLY, CDR2 FYNNEI, per germline. V lost 8 bases to trimming and J lost 3 bases, with 11 bases between them. CDR3 in amino acids: CASGQRNYEQYF. The CDR3 DNA reads TGTGCCAGCGGGCAGCGCAACTACGAGCAGTACTTC.

This clone was found once. V gene TRBV2 combines with J gene TRBJ2-5; 7 bases fit TRBD1. This CDR3 contains 14 residues. From germline, CDR1 is SNHLY and CDR2 FYNNEI. J lost 5 bases, V lost 6 bases, and 9 bases had no gene match. Here the CDR3 reads CASSHRGLGETQYF. CDR3 bases: TGTGCCAGCAGCCACAGGGGTCTCGGGGAGACCCAGTACTTC.

J is TRBJ1-1 and V is TRBV5-1; D remains ambiguous. Germline values: CDR1 SGHRS, CDR2 YFSETQ. V lost 1 base to trimming and J lost 7 bases, with 5 bases between them. The CDR3 has 11 amino acids. In DNA form, the CDR3 reads TGCGCCAGCAGCTTGAACGGTGAAGCTTTCTTT. This translates into CASSLNGEAFF.

The rearrangement joins TRBV29-1 to TRBJ1-2; possibly TRBD1 for D (5 bases). Between the trimmed V and J ends, which lost 0 bases and 7 bases, there was a span of 12 bases. The CDR3 sequence is 13 residues long. The germline gives CDR1 SQVTM, CDR2 ANQGSEA. CDR3 in DNA: TGCAGCGTTGAAGATCTAAGGGGATCTGGCTACACCTTC. Amino acid sequence: CSVEDLRGSGYTF.

V is TRBV18 and J is TRBJ1-6, with a tentative D call TRBD1 (6 bases). CDR3 length equals 13 residues. Deletions cut 3 bases from V and 13 bases from J, with 13 bases between. Germline CDR1 KGHSH, CDR2 LQKENI. The DNA for the CDR3 is TGTGCCAGCTCACCCCCGGGGGCTGGGCCCCTCCACTTT. It is translated as CASSPPGAGPLHF.

A note on this clone: Mismatch with germline at one junction end may stem from a read error. The rearrangement uses TRBV7-3 and TRBJ1-2; D gene ambiguous. Germline lookup yields CDR1 SGHTA and CDR2 FQGTGA. The CDR3 contains 10 residues. The DNA for the CDR3 is TGCACCTTGGGGAACTATGGCTACACCTTC. This translates into CTLGNYGYTF. The complete variable domain, with remaining parts taken from reference TRBV7-3 and TRBJ1-2, reads GAGVSQTPSNKVTEKGKYVELRCDPISGHTALYWYRQSLGQGPEFLIYFQGTGAADDSGLPNDRFFAVRPEGSVSTLKIQRTERGDSAVYLCTLGNYGYTFGSGTRLTVV.

The chain employs TRBV7-2 and TRBJ2-2; TRBD1 is a possible D gene (6 bases). V shed 7 bases and J shed 6 bases, with 12 bases lying between them. CDR3 size: 13 residues. CDR1 is SGHTA and CDR2 is FQGNSA in the germline V gene. The CDR3 is CASTRTGSGELFF. The CDR3 DNA sequence: TGTGCCAGCACCCGTACAGGGTCCGGGGAGCTGTTTTTT.